The table lists the clone carrying this TCR beta chain with many counts. Trimming cost V 7 bases and J 6 bases, with 8 bases left between them. Germline V lookup: CDR1 MGHDK, CDR2 SYGVNS. The CDR3 has 11 amino acids. The data belong to a study of T cell repertoires in cytomegalovirus infection. Using its own MiXCR run on the reads, TCRdb lists one record per CDR3 protein. Of 200,000 to 250,000 distinct CDR3 sequences listed, approximately 22% are singletons. The source of this sequence is a human donor in good health (CMV status not recorded). Some clones in this sample may be carry-over from other donors' samples. The V and J genes are TRBV25-1 and TRBJ2-3; TRBD1 might be the D (6 bases). Sequenced material: CD8+ T cells from PBMCs. The CDR3 DNA sequence: TGTGCCAGCATCAGGGGTGATACGCAGTATTTT. It specifies CASIRGDTQYF.